The 13 T cell receptor beta chains listed next were all sequenced from one sample in a study of T-cell memory formation after mild COVID-19. TCRdb processed the 5' RACE reads anew with MiXCR; each CDR3 protein has one entry. The table records nearly 350,000 distinct CDR3 sequences, around 13% of them present only once. Sequenced sample: PBMCs or a T cell subset sorted from them (not recorded which). Source of these receptors: a man between 18 and 35 years old who had mild COVID-19 (a few samples of this study predate the infection). Cell type and time point are not known.

This clonotype showed up just a few times. The gene calls are TRBV6-2 or TRBV6-3 and TRBJ1-1, with D unclear. The CDR3 length is 12 residues. CDR1 is MNHEY and CDR2 is SVGEGT in the germline V gene. V gave up 6 bases and J gave up 1 base, with 6 bases separating them. The CDR3 loop reads CASSNQNTEAFF. The CDR3 nucleotides are TGTGCCAGCAGCAACCAGAACACTGAAGCTTTCTTT.

This clonotype was picked up many times. This rearrangement joins TRBV5-1 to TRBJ2-3; TRBD2 is a possible D gene (5 bases). Between the trimmed V and J ends, which lost 4 bases and 4 bases, there was a span of 10 bases. Per the germline V gene, CDR1 is SGHRS and CDR2 is YFSETQ. CDR3 size: 13 residues. The CDR3 sequence is CASSEEVADTQYF. In DNA form, the CDR3 reads TGCGCCAGCAGCGAGGAGGTTGCAGATACGCAGTATTTT.

The gene calls are TRBV5-1 and TRBJ1-5; a weak D match, TRBD1 (5 bases). Germline V gives CDR1 SGHRS, CDR2 YFSETQ. This CDR3 is 15 amino acids long. V gave up 5 bases and J gave up 6 bases, with 18 bases separating them. This chain's CDR3 is CASRPDTGGSQPQHF. The CDR3, as DNA: TGCGCCAGCAGACCGGACACGGGAGGAAGTCAGCCCCAGCATTTT.

This clonotype was counted many times. V and J are TRBV4-2 and TRBJ2-5; D remains unclear. This CDR3 comprises 13 residues. CDR1 is LGHNA and CDR2 is YNFKEQ in the germline V gene. V shed 2 bases and J shed 9 bases, with 13 bases lying between them. The CDR3 region has the DNA TGTGCCAGCAGCCAACTTCAAAGTCAGTCCCAGTACTTC. Protein product: CASSQLQSQSQYF.

This chain uses TRBV20-1 with TRBJ1-1; the D is unclear. Germline assignment: CDR1 DFQATT and CDR2 SNEGSKA (reference sequence). V was shortened by 7 bases and J by 0 bases, with 12 bases between the two germline ends. CDR3 length: 13 amino acids. This chain's CDR3 is CSVLSDLNTEAFF. In DNA, the CDR3 is TGCAGTGTCCTGTCCGACTTGAACACTGAAGCTTTCTTT.

The chain carries TRBV24-1 and TRBJ1-1; 8 bases line up with TRBD1. The germline V gene encodes CDR1 KGHDR and CDR2 SFDVKD. This CDR3 comprises 17 residues. V lost 7 bases and J lost 2; bases outside the gene matches: 14. The CDR3 sequence is CATSRSPNRGSNTEAFF. As DNA, the CDR3 is TGTGCCACCAGCCGATCTCCCAACAGGGGGTCAAACACTGAAGCTTTCTTT.

The chain couples TRBV5-1 to TRBJ2-1; TRBD2 matches 10 bases. CDR3 size: 16 residues. V was pared by 0 bases and J by 8 bases, with 8 bases of the junction left unmatched. The germline CDR1 and CDR2 sequences are SGHRS and YFSETQ. CDR3 in amino acids: CASSLASGGLWDEQFF. The CDR3 region has the DNA TGCGCCAGCAGCTTGGCTAGCGGGGGCTTGTGGGATGAGCAGTTCTTC.

At least ten counts were recorded for this clonotype. This chain connects TRBV20-1 to TRBJ2-5, with TRBD2 matching over 8 bases. Germline V gene lookup returns CDR1 DFQATT and CDR2 SNEGSKA (reference sequence). The CDR3 sequence is 15 residues long. CDR3 residues: CSARTPGGRLETQYF. For the CDR3, the DNA is TGCAGCGCCCGAACCCCGGGGGGGCGTTTGGAGACCCAGTACTTC.

V is TRBV27 and J is TRBJ2-7; D not certain. CDR3 size: 13 residues. Deletions cut 6 bases from V and 6 bases from J, with 15 bases between. The V gene's germline CDR1 is MNHEY and CDR2 SMNVEV (reference sequence). The CDR3 region is CASSPSGLVEQYF. CDR3 nucleotide sequence: TGTGCCAGCAGCCCGAGTGGGTTGGTCGAGCAGTACTTC.

This clonotype was observed many times. This rearrangement joins TRBV4-1 to TRBJ1-5; the D gene is possibly TRBD1 (5 bases). In germline, CDR1 is MGHRA, CDR2 YSYEKL. The V and J ends lost 1 base and 13 bases respectively, with 8 bases between them. This CDR3 region has 11 residues. In DNA form, the CDR3 reads TGCGCCAGCAGCCAAGGGGGACCTCAGCATTTT. Amino acid sequence: CASSQGGPQHF.

This clonotype was counted between two and nine times. This rearrangement joins TRBV20-1 to TRBJ2-2; the match to TRBD1 covers 9 bases. This CDR3 region has 15 residues. CDR1 is DFQATT, CDR2 SNEGSKA, per germline (reference sequence). With V trimmed by 5 bases and J by 7 bases, 11 bases remained unmatched. CDR3 residues: CSAPTGGDKNGELFF. CDR3 bases: TGCAGTGCTCCTACAGGGGGCGATAAGAACGGGGAGCTGTTTTTT.

This clonotype was counted between two and nine times. The chain joins TRBV4-1 to TRBJ1-1; no clear D gene. CDR3 size: 15 residues. The germline gives CDR1 MGHRA, CDR2 YSYEKL. Deletions cut 5 bases from V and 3 bases from J, with 16 bases between. The CDR3 reads CASSGVGRSYTEAFF. CDR3 DNA: TGCGCCAGCAGCGGGGTAGGTAGGTCATACACTGAAGCTTTCTTT.

V is TRBV7-3 and J is TRBJ1-2; possibly TRBD1 for D (5 bases). The CDR3 covers 14 residues. Trimming stripped 4 bases from V and 4 bases from J, with 13 bases between. Looked up from germline, CDR1 is SGHTA and CDR2 is FQGTGA. CDR3 sequence reads: CASSWGKPAYGYTF. In DNA form, the CDR3 reads TGTGCCAGCAGCTGGGGGAAACCGGCCTATGGCTACACCTTC.